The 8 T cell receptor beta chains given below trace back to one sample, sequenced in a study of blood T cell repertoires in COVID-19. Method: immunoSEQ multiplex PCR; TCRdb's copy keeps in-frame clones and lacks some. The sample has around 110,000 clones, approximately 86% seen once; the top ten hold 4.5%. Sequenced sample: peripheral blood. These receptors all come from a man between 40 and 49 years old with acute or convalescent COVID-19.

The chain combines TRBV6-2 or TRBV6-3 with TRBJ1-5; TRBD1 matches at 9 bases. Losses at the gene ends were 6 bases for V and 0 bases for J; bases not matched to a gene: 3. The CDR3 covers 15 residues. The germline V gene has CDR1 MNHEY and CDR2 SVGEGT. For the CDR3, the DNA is TGTGCCAGCAGCCGGGACAGGGATAGCAATCAGCCCCAGCATTTT. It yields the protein CASSRDRDSNQPQHF.

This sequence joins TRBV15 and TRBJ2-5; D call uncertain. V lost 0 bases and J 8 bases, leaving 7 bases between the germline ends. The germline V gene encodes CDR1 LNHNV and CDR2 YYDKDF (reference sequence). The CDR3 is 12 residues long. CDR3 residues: CATSRDSVTQYF. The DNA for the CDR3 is TGTGCCACCAGCAGAGATTCGGTTACCCAGTACTTC. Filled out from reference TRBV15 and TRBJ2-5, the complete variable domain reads DAMVIQNPRYQVTQFGKPVTLSCSQTLNHNVMYWYQQKSSQAPKLLFHYYDKDFNNEADTPDNFQSRRPNTSFCFLDIRSPGLGDTAMYLCATSRDSVTQYFGPGTRLLVL.

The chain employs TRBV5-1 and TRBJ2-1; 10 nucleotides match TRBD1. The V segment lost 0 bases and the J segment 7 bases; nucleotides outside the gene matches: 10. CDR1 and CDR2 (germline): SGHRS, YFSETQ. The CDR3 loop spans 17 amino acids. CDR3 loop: CASSLAWGTGAWNEQFF. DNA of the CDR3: TGCGCCAGCAGCTTGGCCTGGGGGACAGGGGCATGGAATGAGCAGTTCTTC.

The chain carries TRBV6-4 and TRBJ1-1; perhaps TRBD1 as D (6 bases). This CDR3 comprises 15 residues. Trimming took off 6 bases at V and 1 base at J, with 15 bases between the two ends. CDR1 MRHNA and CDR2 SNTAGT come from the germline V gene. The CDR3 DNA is TGTGCCAGCAGAAGGACAGCCCAGAAGAACACTGAAGCTTTCTTT. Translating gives CASRRTAQKNTEAFF.

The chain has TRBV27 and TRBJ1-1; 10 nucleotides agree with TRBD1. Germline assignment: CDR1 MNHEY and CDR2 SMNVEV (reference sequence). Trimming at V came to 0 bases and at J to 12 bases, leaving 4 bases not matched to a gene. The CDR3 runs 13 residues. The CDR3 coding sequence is TGTGCCAGCAGTTTATCGACAGGGGGCGAGACTTTCTTT. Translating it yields CASSLSTGGETFF.

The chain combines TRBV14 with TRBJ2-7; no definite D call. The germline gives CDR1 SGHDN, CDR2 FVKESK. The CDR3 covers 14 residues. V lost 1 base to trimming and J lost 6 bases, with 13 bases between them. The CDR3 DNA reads TGTGCCAGCAGCCAAGCCCGCGAACCTAGCGAGCAGTACTTC. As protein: CASSQAREPSEQYF.

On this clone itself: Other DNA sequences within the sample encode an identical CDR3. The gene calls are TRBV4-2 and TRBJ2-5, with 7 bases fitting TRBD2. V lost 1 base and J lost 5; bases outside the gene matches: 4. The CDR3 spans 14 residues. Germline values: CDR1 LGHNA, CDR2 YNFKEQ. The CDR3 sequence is CASSQAGGVETQYF. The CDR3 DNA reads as TGTGCCAGCAGCCAAGCGGGGGGTGTCGAGACCCAGTACTTC.

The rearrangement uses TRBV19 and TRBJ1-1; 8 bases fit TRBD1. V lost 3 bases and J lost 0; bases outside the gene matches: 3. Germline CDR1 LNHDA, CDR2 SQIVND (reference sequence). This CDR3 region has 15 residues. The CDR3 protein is CASSIQGAMNTEAFF. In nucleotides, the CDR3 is TGTGCCAGTAGTATTCAGGGGGCGATGAACACTGAAGCTTTCTTT.